Listed here is a single T cell receptor beta chain. Its antigen is not known. These data originate in a study of radiotherapy plus CTLA-4 blockade in lung cancer. Study at large: Objective responses were observed in 15% to 20% of patients, and disease control was achieved by approximately 32%. Points from the study as a whole: After radiotherapy and ipilimumab, tumor-derived clones expanded in peripheral blood. Strongest reported response predictors: early blood clone changes and post-radiation interferon-beta.

Enrolled patients, whose metastatic non-small-cell lung cancer was chemo-refractory, received focal radiation plus CTLA-4 blockade with ipilimumab. This CDR3 has 14 residues. V lost 3 bases, J lost 7 bases, and 6 bases stayed unmatched. Germline assignment: CDR1 SEHNR and CDR2 FQNEAQ (reference sequence). The table came from immunoSEQ multiplex PCR; TCRdb's copy has only in-frame clones and leaves some out. The sample lists about 32,000 clones, about four fifths occurring once. The source is a human donor with non-small cell lung cancer that progressed on radiotherapy plus ipilimumab. The chain carries TRBV7-9 and TRBJ1-1, with 9 positions matching TRBD1. Sequences were derived from peripheral blood, sampled from a patient treated with radiotherapy plus ipilimumab. The CDR3 reads CASSFGTGIGEAFF. The CDR3 DNA is TGTGCCAGCAGCTTTGGGACAGGGATCGGTGAAGCTTTCTTT. The entire variable domain, with the rest obtained from reference TRBV7-9 and TRBJ1-1, is as follows: DTGVSQNPRHKITKRGQNVTFRCDPISEHNRLYWYRQTLGQGPEFLTYFQNEAQLEKSRLLSDRFSAERPKGSFSTLEIQRTEQGDSAMYLCASSFGTGIGEAFFGQGTRLTVV.